Listed below are T cell receptor beta chains from one sample, sequenced in a study of T cells in Graves' hyperthyroidism and ophthalmopathy. TCRdb itself ran the multiplex PCR reads through MiXCR, one entry per CDR3 protein. This sample has about 680,000 distinct CDR3 sequences, with over 35% found just once. Specimen: blood. These receptors all come from a woman aged 40 to 49 with Graves' hyperthyroidism. The CDR3 runs from the conserved cysteine through the conserved F or W.

>TRBV28|TRBJ2-2
CASITSLNTGELFF
>TRBV2|TRBJ2-5
CASSGRPGGATQETQYF
>TRBV7-2|TRBJ2-2
CASSSIGRSANTGELFF
>TRBV20-1|TRBJ1-6
CSASVLGVSFMGNSPLHF
>TRBV20-1|TRBJ2-2
CSAPLRRADDTGELFF
>TRBV6-5|TRBJ2-7
CASTAYQGPYEQYF
>TRBV19|TRBJ1-2
CASSISEGANYGYTF
>TRBV7-2|TRBJ1-5
CASSLDGIGRETQHF
>TRBV14|TRBJ1-3
CASSPYSGRNTIYF
>TRBV10-3|TRBJ1-4
CAISEFWGTTNEKLFF
>TRBV7-2|NA
CASRQGRLAGGPGDEQFF
>TRBV5-4|TRBJ2-2
CASSLGLAEVYGELFF
>TRBV29-1|TRBJ2-7
CSVVKRDPYEQYF
>TRBV19|TRBJ1-5
CASSQRTGPQPQHF
>TRBV20-1|TRBJ2-7
CSATDRGEFYEQYF
>TRBV6-5|TRBJ1-3
CASSYAQSSGNTIYF